This T cell receptor beta chain was profiled in a study of post-analysis software for immune sequencing data. Study-level information: Recorded disease courses covered relapsing-remitting, secondary progressive and progressive-relapsing multiple sclerosis. Some patients had no subtype annotation. Study-wide points: The five TRBV segments detected at higher frequency in patients than in controls included TRBV5-6, TRBV5-1 and TRBV20-1. The normalized Chao1 diversity of multiple sclerosis patients was significantly lower than that of controls. Strong co-clustering by F measure was evident for samples that had been prepared in the same batch.

The CDR3 contains 13 residues. CDR1 ENHRY and CDR2 SYGVKD come from the germline V gene. Trimming at V came to 11 bases and at J to 3 bases, leaving 7 bases not matched to a gene. In its sample, this clonotype was seen a few times. Its antigen is currently unknown. Carried by the TCR beta cDNA libraries were unique molecular identifiers. About 500,000 cDNA molecules were obtained from roughly 1 to 10 million T cells. TCRdb independently ran MiXCR on the PCR reads; one entry per CDR3 protein. The table records 350,000 to 450,000 distinct CDR3 sequences, less than 40% of them present only once. This chain joins TRBV10-3 and TRBJ2-1, with 7 nucleotides matching TRBD2. This sequence originates from a girl aged 2 to 9 with multiple sclerosis. The sequenced sample consisted of blood. CDR3 region: CAAAGLSYNEQFF. The CDR3 DNA is TGTGCCGCTGCGGGACTAAGCTACAATGAGCAGTTCTTC.